These 28 T cell receptor beta chains were all obtained from the same sample, sequenced in a study of T cell repertoires in cytomegalovirus infection. In TCRdb, the reads were re-called with MiXCR into one record per CDR3 protein. The profile shows 200,000 to 300,000 distinct CDR3 sequences, approximately 6.7% of them singletons. The sample taken for sequencing was PBMCs. All receptors derive from a human donor in good health (CMV status not recorded). Some clones in this sample may be carry-over from other donors' samples.

This clonotype has a count of ten or more. The rearrangement joins TRBV7-2 to TRBJ2-7, with 7 bases aligning to TRBD2. The length of the CDR3 is 15 residues. Losses at the gene ends were 1 base for V and 4 bases for J; bases not matched to a gene: 7. The V gene's germline CDR1 is SGHTA and CDR2 FQGNSA. CDR3 sequence (DNA): TGTGCCAGCAGCTTAGACAGGACCGGGGGGTACGAGCAGTACTTC. The encoded protein is CASSLDRTGGYEQYF.

There are many counts of this clonotype. This chain uses TRBV19 with TRBJ1-5; 10 positions match TRBD1. V shed 2 bases, J shed 5 bases, and the junction held 3 bases outside the gene matches. The CDR3 contains 15 residues. Germline CDR1 and CDR2: LNHDA and SQIVND (reference sequence). The DNA for the CDR3 is TGTGCCAGTAGTATAATGGGGACAGGGGATCAGCCCCAGCATTTT. This codes for CASSIMGTGDQPQHF.

At least ten counts were recorded for this clonotype. The gene calls are TRBV11-2 and TRBJ2-2, with D perhaps matching TRBD2 (5 bases). The V gene's germline CDR1 is SGHAT and CDR2 FQNNGV. This CDR3 region has 16 residues. V dropped 0 bases and J dropped 1 base, with 9 bases sitting between them. The CDR3 DNA follows: TGTGCCAGCAGCTTAGAGATAGGACTGAACACCGGGGAGCTGTTTTTT. This codes for CASSLEIGLNTGELFF.

About this clonotype: The junction shows a germline mismatch at one end, possibly a read error. The rearrangement links TRBV20-1 to TRBJ2-7; D tentatively fits TRBD1 or TRBD2 (5 bases each). The CDR3 is 14 residues long. Germline lookup yields CDR1 DFQATT and CDR2 SNEGSKA (reference sequence). The CDR3, as DNA: TGCAGCGCTAGCCCAGGGCCCCCATTATACGAGCAGTACTTC. Protein product: CSASPGPPLYEQYF.

At least ten counts were recorded for this clonotype. V and J are TRBV30 and TRBJ1-2; D unresolved. V gave up 1 base and J gave up 2 bases, with 14 bases separating them. Per germline, CDR1 GTSNPN and CDR2 SVGIG (reference sequence). The CDR3 loop spans 15 amino acids. CDR3 protein: CAWSDEPVINYGYTF. CDR3 coding DNA: TGTGCCTGGAGTGACGAACCTGTTATAAACTATGGCTACACCTTC.

This clonotype was seen a few times. The chain combines TRBV28 with TRBJ1-5; D perhaps matches TRBD1 (6 bases). Germline-derived CDR1 and CDR2 are MDHEN and SYDVKM. The CDR3 has 16 residues. The V and J ends lost 2 bases and 1 base respectively, with 12 bases between them. CDR3 loop: CASSLRPGESNQPQHF. The CDR3 DNA is TGTGCCAGCAGTTTAAGGCCAGGGGAAAGCAATCAGCCCCAGCATTTT.

Ten or more counts support this clonotype. V usage is TRBV6-2 or TRBV6-3 and J usage is TRBJ2-6; D is ambiguous. The CDR3 covers 18 residues. Germline V gene data show CDR1 as MNHEY and CDR2 as SVGEGT. Trimming took off 3 bases at V and 0 bases at J, with 15 bases between the two ends. Here the CDR3 DNA reads TGTGCCAGCAGTTATATACAAAGCAGGACCTCTGGGGCCAACGTCCTGACTTTC. Amino acids: CASSYIQSRTSGANVLTF.

This chain uses TRBV13 with TRBJ1-2, with a weak D call TRBD1 (6 bases). This CDR3 contains 14 residues. V was shortened by 4 bases and J by 3 bases, with 12 bases between the two germline ends. In germline, CDR1 is PRHDT, CDR2 FYEKMQ (reference sequence). The CDR3 reads CASSSFRTDYGYTF. DNA for the CDR3: TGTGCCAGCAGCTCGTTTCGGACAGACTATGGCTACACCTTC.

The V and J genes are TRBV20-1 and TRBJ2-7; the match to TRBD1 covers 7 bases. CDR3 length: 11 residues. Germline V gene data show CDR1 as DFQATT and CDR2 as SNEGSKA (reference sequence). The CDR3 DNA reads as TGCAGCCCGGGACAGTCCTACGAGCAGTACTTC. Its protein product is CSPGQSYEQYF.

This clonotype showed up many times. The rearrangement uses TRBV6-5 and TRBJ1-2; D might be TRBD1 (5 bases). The germline gives CDR1 MNHEY, CDR2 SVGAGI. Trimming took off 0 bases at V and 7 bases at J, with 15 bases between the two ends. The CDR3 is 15 amino acids. For the CDR3, the DNA is TGTGCCAGCAGTTACTCGTTGGACCTCGGGGGTGGCTACACCTTC. This sequence encodes CASSYSLDLGGGYTF.

This clonotype was seen at least ten times. The junction shows a germline mismatch at one end, possibly a read error. This CDR3 is CAWSVQGHTGAFF. The CDR3 DNA reads as TGTGCCTGGAGTGTACAGGGCCATACTGGAGCTTTCTTT. The rearrangement joins TRBV30 to TRBJ1-1, with D possibly TRBD1 on 6 matching bases. CDR1 and CDR2 from the germline V gene are GTSNPN and SVGIG (reference sequence). The CDR3 covers 13 residues.

This clonotype was observed at least ten times. The rearrangement joins TRBV27 to TRBJ2-1, with D hard to call. The CDR3 sequence is 15 residues long. CDR1 MNHEY and CDR2 SMNVEV come from the germline V gene (reference sequence). V was cut by 3 bases and J by 7 bases, with 16 bases left in between. The CDR3 spells CASSLTSSAANEQFF. CDR3 DNA: TGTGCCAGCAGTTTGACGTCGTCGGCCGCAAATGAGCAGTTCTTC.

This clonotype was seen repeatedly, ten times or more. V is TRBV10-3 and J is TRBJ2-3; tentative D call: TRBD1 (5 bases). CDR1 and CDR2 from the germline V gene are ENHRY and SYGVKD. Trimming removed 8 bases from V and 2 bases from J, with 17 bases in between. This CDR3 region has 15 residues. CDR3 loop: CAIATPATATDTQYF. The CDR3 nucleotides read TGTGCCATCGCCACGCCTGCGACAGCCACAGATACGCAGTATTTT.

This clonotype was picked up many times. This rearrangement joins TRBV5-1 to TRBJ2-1; D remains ambiguous. This CDR3 contains 16 residues. V was cut by 1 base and J by 1 base, with 12 bases left in between. Per the germline V gene, CDR1 is SGHRS and CDR2 is YFSETQ. CDR3 residues: CASSLSPIASYNEQFF. DNA of the CDR3: TGCGCCAGCAGCTTGTCGCCTATCGCTTCCTACAATGAGCAGTTCTTC.

In this sample, this clonotype turned up a few times. J is TRBJ2-6 and V is TRBV6-2 or TRBV6-3; D is uncertain. This CDR3 has 16 amino acids. Germline V lookup: CDR1 MNHEY, CDR2 SVGEGT. The ends were cut back, 7 bases at V and 0 bases at J, with 13 bases in the middle. CDR3 residues: CASTTGPSSGANVLTF. CDR3 coding DNA: TGTGCCAGCACTACCGGACCAAGCTCTGGGGCCAACGTCCTGACTTTC.

This clonotype was counted at least ten times. V usage is TRBV5-1 and J usage is TRBJ2-2; tentatively, D is TRBD1 or TRBD2 (5 bases each). Germline lookup yields CDR1 SGHRS and CDR2 YFSETQ. The CDR3 extends over 16 amino acids. Trimming took off 9 bases at V and 0 bases at J, with 18 bases between the two ends. As DNA, the CDR3 is TGCGCCACCTCTTCCCTGGGACGACCGAACACCGGGGAGCTGTTTTTT. It codes for CATSSLGRPNTGELFF.

At least ten counts were recorded for this clonotype. This chain uses TRBV14 with TRBJ2-2; D remains ambiguous. The CDR3 extends over 15 amino acids. Germline CDR1 SGHDN, CDR2 FVKESK. Trimming removed 0 bases at V and 1 base at J, with 6 bases between. The CDR3 loop is CASSQDAVNTGELFF. In DNA form, the CDR3 reads TGTGCCAGCAGCCAAGATGCGGTGAACACCGGGGAGCTGTTTTTT.

J is TRBJ2-3 and V is TRBV5-1; D is possibly TRBD2 (5 bases). From germline, CDR1 is SGHRS and CDR2 YFSETQ. CDR3 length equals 18 residues. V was trimmed by 0 bases and J by 2 bases, leaving 19 bases between them. The CDR3 loop reads CASSLASAGRWYTDTQYF. CDR3 DNA sequence: TGCGCCAGCAGCTTGGCCTCGGCGGGCCGGTGGTACACAGATACGCAGTATTTT.

This clonotype has more than one count but fewer than ten. J is TRBJ1-5 and V is TRBV30, with TRBD1 as a possible D gene (6 bases). Trimming stripped 0 bases from V and 3 bases from J, with 15 bases between. Germline lookup yields CDR1 GTSNPN and CDR2 SVGIG (reference sequence). The CDR3 is 16 residues long. The CDR3 DNA is TGTGCCTGGAGTGTGCGGGGCAGGGGAGACAATCAGCCCCAGCATTTT. Translating gives CAWSVRGRGDNQPQHF.

This clonotype was counted ten times or more. The rearrangement joins TRBV29-1 to TRBJ1-5, with 8 bases matching TRBD1. V gave up 4 bases and J gave up 5 bases; unmatched junction bases: 7. The CDR3 has 14 amino acids. CDR1 and CDR2 (germline): SQVTM, ANQGSEA. Here the CDR3 reads CSVAGTGADQPQHF. CDR3 nucleotide sequence: TGCAGCGTTGCCGGGACAGGTGCCGATCAGCCCCAGCATTTT.

This clonotype has at least ten counts. The rearrangement links TRBV5-1 to TRBJ2-1; a possible D gene is TRBD2 (6 bases). The length of the CDR3 is 17 residues. V was clipped by 0 bases and J by 8 bases, with 21 bases between them. CDR1 and CDR2 from the germline V gene are SGHRS and YFSETQ. CDR3 amino acids: CASSLEVAASLGHEQFF. The CDR3 bases are TGCGCCAGCAGCTTGGAGGTAGCGGCGAGTTTAGGGCATGAGCAGTTCTTC.

This clonotype appeared many times. The genes are TRBV7-2 and TRBJ1-4; D is unresolved. V gave up 8 bases and J gave up 0 bases, with 19 bases separating them. CDR1 and CDR2 (germline): SGHTA, FQGNSA. The CDR3 sequence is 17 residues long. The chain's CDR3 is CASSARGAGATNEKLFF. In DNA form, the CDR3 reads TGTGCCAGCTCCGCACGGGGTGCGGGAGCAACTAATGAAAAACTGTTTTTT.

This clonotype has a count of ten or more. The V gene is TRBV4-3, the J gene TRBJ2-2; D unresolved. From germline, CDR1 is LGHNA and CDR2 YSLEER. The ends were cut back, 4 bases at V and 8 bases at J, with 23 bases in the middle. The CDR3 runs to 17 residues. Here the CDR3 DNA reads TGCGCCAGCAGCCTAATTCGGGCTAGGCCCACATCGGGGGAGCTGTTTTTT. Its translation: CASSLIRARPTSGELFF.

This clonotype was detected ten times or more. Written as DNA, the CDR3 is TGCAGTGCTTGGACTAGCGGGGGGCCCACAGATACGCAGTATTTT. This gives the protein CSAWTSGGPTDTQYF. This rearrangement joins TRBV20-1 to TRBJ2-3, with 14 bases fitting TRBD2. This CDR3 is 15 amino acids long. CDR1 and CDR2 (germline): DFQATT, SNEGSKA (reference sequence). The V and J ends lost 5 bases and 2 bases, in that order; junction bases with no gene match: 3.

This clonotype was observed a few times. The rearrangement joins TRBV12-5 to TRBJ1-2; D is uncertain. Germline CDR1 is LGHNT and CDR2 is FRNRAP. The V end was cut by 4 bases, the J end by 3 bases, with 9 bases between. The CDR3 is 13 residues long. The DNA for the CDR3 is TGTGCTAGTGGTTCTACAGCTCACTATGGCTACACCTTC. Translated: CASGSTAHYGYTF.

Ten or more counts support this clonotype. This sequence joins TRBV28 and TRBJ1-1; TRBD1 might be the D (5 bases). V lost 5 bases and J lost 1, with 14 bases in between. The V gene's germline CDR1 is MDHEN and CDR2 SYDVKM. CDR3 length: 15 amino acids. CDR3 coding DNA: TGTGCCAGCAGTCCCAGAACAGGCCCGAACACTGAAGCTTTCTTT. Protein product: CASSPRTGPNTEAFF.

This clonotype was seen many times. The chain joins TRBV4-2 to TRBJ1-1; D remains ambiguous. Trimming shortened V by 0 bases and J by 1 base, and 12 bases separated the two germline ends. CDR1 and CDR2 from the germline V gene are LGHNA and YNFKEQ. CDR3 size: 16 residues. CDR3 DNA: TGTGCCAGCAGCCAAGATTCACGGCAGTGGAACACTGAAGCTTTCTTT. Amino acids: CASSQDSRQWNTEAFF.

This clonotype was recorded at least ten times. The rearrangement uses TRBV4-1 and TRBJ2-2, with D hard to call. Per the germline V gene, CDR1 is MGHRA and CDR2 is YSYEKL. This CDR3 has 16 amino acids. Trimming took off 0 bases at V and 4 bases at J, with 12 bases between the two ends. The CDR3 protein is CASSQDPPLGTGELFF. The CDR3 nucleotides are TGCGCCAGCAGCCAAGATCCCCCCCTGGGCACCGGGGAGCTGTTTTTT.